Listed below are T cell receptor beta chains from one sample, sequenced in a study of blood T cell repertoires in COVID-19. Produced via immunoSEQ multiplex PCR; TCRdb's table is partial and in-frame only. The sample consists of fewer than 250,000 clones, 83% of them appearing once. The sample taken for sequencing was PBMCs or T cells enriched from blood (not recorded which). The receptors come from a woman in her forties or fifties who had been exposed to COVID-19. Both conserved end residues are part of each CDR3. D genes are given only for firm matches. Not all rows give a size; the values are once, few, many and, for expanded clones, a class.

cdr3_nt,cdr3_aa,d_call,clone_size,v_call,j_call
TGCGCCAGTAGGGAGGTGAACACTGAAGCTTTCTTT,CASREVNTEAFF,NA,NA,TRBV5-1,TRBJ1-1
TGTGCCAGCAAGGTCCTAGCGGTAAACACCGGGGAGCTGTTTTTT,CASKVLAVNTGELFF,TRBD2,NA,TRBV27,TRBJ2-2
TGTGCCAGTAGTATAGATCCGGTTGCGGAGACCCAGTACTTC,CASSIDPVAETQYF,NA,NA,TRBV19,TRBJ2-5
TGTGCCTGGAGTAAACAGGGTAACTATGGCTACACCTTC,CAWSKQGNYGYTF,NA,NA,TRBV30,TRBJ1-2
TGTGCCAGCAGTGACAGATATCAGCCCCAGCATTTT,CASSDRYQPQHF,NA,NA,TRBV6-1,TRBJ1-5
TGTGCCTGGGCCCCGGGTCTAAATTCACCCCTCCACTTT,CAWAPGLNSPLHF,NA,NA,TRBV30,TRBJ1-6
TGTGCCAGCAGCCAACAGGGGGTAGTAGGATCACCCCTCCACTTT,CASSQQGVVGSPLHF,TRBD1,NA,TRBV3-1/TRBV3-2,TRBJ1-6
TGCGCCAGCAGCTGGGACAGTTTAAGGGGCTACACCTTC,CASSWDSLRGYTF,TRBD1,once,TRBV5-1,TRBJ1-2
TGTGCCATCAGTGTACCGGGACAGGGGGAATCTTTCTTT,CAISVPGQGESFF,TRBD1,NA,TRBV10-3,TRBJ1-1
TGCAGCGTTGCAGGTGCGGCAGGGGAGGGTCAGCCCCAGCATTTT,CSVAGAAGEGQPQHF,NA,NA,TRBV29-1,TRBJ1-5
TGTGCCAGCTCACCCACCGCGGTAGATACGCAGTATTTT,CASSPTAVDTQYF,NA,NA,TRBV18,TRBJ2-3
TGTGCCAGCAGCTTAGTGGGCAGGGGGCACTATGGCTACACCTTC,CASSLVGRGHYGYTF,TRBD1,NA,TRBV7-8,TRBJ1-2
TGTGCCAGCAGCGGAACCGGGACAGGGAACACTGAAGCTTTCTTT,CASSGTGTGNTEAFF,TRBD1,NA,TRBV4-2,TRBJ1-1
TGTGCCAGCAGTTACTCTCCGGGGGGTGAAAAACTGTTTTTT,CASSYSPGGEKLFF,NA,once,TRBV6-5,TRBJ1-4
TGTGCCAGCTCACCACCGGGGGGGGGAGAGGCGGATGAGCAGTTCTTC,CASSPPGGGEADEQFF,TRBD2,NA,TRBV18,TRBJ2-1
TGTGCCAGCAGGTACGGCACGGGTGGCTACACCTTC,CASRYGTGGYTF,NA,NA,TRBV25-1,TRBJ1-2
TGTGCCAGCAAGAGACAGACAATGAACACTGAAGCTTTCTTT,CASKRQTMNTEAFF,NA,NA,TRBV6-5,TRBJ1-1
TGTGCCAGCCGGGACAGGGGAGACTCTGGGGCCAACGTCCTGACTTTC,CASRDRGDSGANVLTF,TRBD1,NA,TRBV7-8,TRBJ2-6
TGCGCCAGCAGCTTGACAAGAAACACTGAAGCTTTCTTT,CASSLTRNTEAFF,NA,NA,TRBV5-1,TRBJ1-1
TGTGCCAGCGAAGCTAGCTCCTACAATGAGCAGTTCTTC,CASEASSYNEQFF,NA,NA,TRBV6-5,TRBJ2-1
TGTGCCAGCAGCCCCACGAGGGGGGCCAACGTCCTGACTTTC,CASSPTRGANVLTF,NA,NA,TRBV16,TRBJ2-6
TGTGCCAGCTCGCCTAGCGGCACCGGGGAGCTGTTTTTT,CASSPSGTGELFF,TRBD2,NA,TRBV18,TRBJ2-2
TGTGCCAGCAGCCCGGGAGGGGCCCTGTCTATATCGGAGACCCAGTACTTC,CASSPGGALSISETQYF,TRBD2,NA,TRBV5-4,TRBJ2-5
TGTGCCAGCAGCTTAGTAGGGGGCTCTGGAAACACCATATATTTT,CASSLVGGSGNTIYF,NA,NA,TRBV7-2,TRBJ1-3
TGTGCCATCAGTGAGGGGACAGGGAGCGAAAAACTGTTTTTT,CAISEGTGSEKLFF,TRBD1,NA,TRBV10-3,TRBJ1-4
TGCGCCAGCAGCCCGGGTCGGGGTTCAAGCACAGATACGCAGTATTTT,CASSPGRGSSTDTQYF,NA,NA,TRBV5-1,TRBJ2-3
TGTGCCAGCAGTTGGGGACTTGCGGGGGGCGTCAATGAGCAGTTCTTC,CASSWGLAGGVNEQFF,TRBD2,NA,TRBV6-2/TRBV6-3,TRBJ2-1
TGTGCCAGCAGTGAGGGTCCCAATTTCCAGCCCCAGCATTTT,CASSEGPNFQPQHF,NA,NA,TRBV6-2/TRBV6-3,TRBJ1-5
TGCAGCGTTGAATACGGAGGACAGGGGAGGCGTGAGCAGTTCTTC,CSVEYGGQGRREQFF,TRBD1,NA,TRBV29-1,TRBJ2-1
TGTGCCAGCAGTTTACTCCAAGAGACCCAGTACTTC,CASSLLQETQYF,NA,NA,TRBV12-3/TRBV12-4,TRBJ2-5
TGTGCCAGCAGCTTACAGGGATCGAACGGGGAGCTGTTTTTT,CASSLQGSNGELFF,NA,few,TRBV7-9,TRBJ2-2
TGTGCCAGCAGAGGGGGTTCAGGGTACGAGCAGTACTTC,CASRGGSGYEQYF,NA,NA,TRBV7-2,TRBJ2-7
TGTGCCAGCAGCGACCGGACAGAGTTGAACACTGAAGCTTTCTTT,CASSDRTELNTEAFF,NA,once,TRBV7-9,TRBJ1-1
TGTGCCAGCAGCTTAGGTAATCCGTCCTACGAGCAGTACTTC,CASSLGNPSYEQYF,NA,NA,TRBV7-9,TRBJ2-7
TGTGCCAGCAGCGCAACCGCAGGGGCCACTTGGGGCACTGAAGCTTTCTTT,CASSATAGATWGTEAFF,NA,few,TRBV5-4,TRBJ1-1
TGTGCTAGTGGTTTGGCGTACTCAGGTGAGCAGTTCTTC,CASGLAYSGEQFF,NA,NA,TRBV12-5,TRBJ2-1
TGTGCCAGCAGGGCGGGAGATAGGGCTTTCTTT,CASRAGDRAFF,NA,few,TRBV12-3/TRBV12-4,TRBJ1-1
TGTGCCAGTAACCCTGGGACAGGGTATAGCAATCAGCCCCAGCATTTT,CASNPGTGYSNQPQHF,TRBD1,few,TRBV19,TRBJ1-5
TGTGCCAGCAGCTTAGGCGGGACAGGGCGTACTTATTTTTACGAGCAGTACTTC,CASSLGGTGRTYFYEQYF,TRBD1,NA,TRBV7-8,TRBJ2-7
TGTGCCAGCTCACGTGGGCAGGTTGAGCAGTTCTTC,CASSRGQVEQFF,NA,NA,TRBV18,TRBJ2-1
TGTGCCAGCAAGGGGGGGCTGGCTGGAAACACCATATATTTT,CASKGGLAGNTIYF,NA,NA,TRBV6-5,TRBJ1-3
TGTGCCAGCAGCCGCGGACATTTCACTGAAGCTTTCTTT,CASSRGHFTEAFF,NA,NA,TRBV7-2,TRBJ1-1
TGTGCCAGCAGCTTAAGCGGGACACACAATGAGCAGTTCTTC,CASSLSGTHNEQFF,NA,NA,TRBV7-8,TRBJ2-1
TGTGCCAGCAGCCTACGGACAGGGTTGTTTGGTGGAAACACCATATATTTT,CASSLRTGLFGGNTIYF,TRBD1,NA,TRBV11-2,TRBJ1-3
TGTGCCAGCTCAACGACATCTATGAACACTGAAGCTTTCTTT,CASSTTSMNTEAFF,NA,NA,TRBV18,TRBJ1-1
TGTGCCAGCAGCCCCCCAGGGGAGGGAGATTCACCCCTCCACTTT,CASSPPGEGDSPLHF,NA,NA,TRBV3-1/TRBV3-2,TRBJ1-6
TGTGCCAGCAGTGAGGGGGCCTTCGCGCGTCATGGCTACACCTTC,CASSEGAFARHGYTF,NA,few,TRBV25-1,TRBJ1-2